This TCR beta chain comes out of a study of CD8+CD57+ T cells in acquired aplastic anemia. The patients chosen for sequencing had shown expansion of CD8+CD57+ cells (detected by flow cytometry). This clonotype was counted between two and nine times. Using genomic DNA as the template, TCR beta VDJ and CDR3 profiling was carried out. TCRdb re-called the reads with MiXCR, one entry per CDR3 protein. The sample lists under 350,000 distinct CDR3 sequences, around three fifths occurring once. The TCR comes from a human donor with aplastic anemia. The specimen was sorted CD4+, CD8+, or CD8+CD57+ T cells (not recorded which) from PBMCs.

The DNA for the CDR3 is TGCAGCGCCCTATCTCCGGGGGAGACCCAGTACTTC. Protein product: CSALSPGETQYF. The chain links TRBV29-1 to TRBJ2-5; perhaps TRBD2 as D (5 bases). V was pared by 7 bases and J by 5 bases, with 14 bases between. This CDR3 is 12 amino acids long. Germline loops: CDR1 SQVTM, CDR2 ANQGSEA.